This T cell receptor beta chain was documented in a study of CD8+CD57+ T cells in acquired aplastic anemia. TCR beta VDJ combinations and CDR3 sequences were profiled from genomic DNA. TCRdb ran MiXCR on the reads and lists one entry per CDR3 protein. The sample includes 170,000 or so distinct CDR3 sequences, around 60% of them seen just once. The CDR3 totals 14 residues. V was pared by 6 bases and J by 8 bases, with 17 bases between. CDR1 and CDR2 (germline): DFQATT, SNEGSKA (reference sequence). Flow cytometry had shown expanded CD8+CD57+ cells in the patients chosen for sequencing. This clonotype was obtained from a human donor with aplastic anemia. The rearrangement uses TRBV20-1 and TRBJ1-6, with a weak D call TRBD1 (6 bases). The sequencing sample was made of sorted CD4+, CD8+, or CD8+CD57+ T cells (not recorded which) from PBMCs. CDR3 residues: CSALPRTAYSPLHF. CDR3 nucleotides: TGCAGTGCCCTTCCCCGGACAGCTTATTCACCCCTCCACTTT.